A selection of T cell receptor beta chains follows, all from one sample in a study of blood T cell repertoires in COVID-19. Sequencing was performed with immunoSEQ multiplex PCR; in TCRdb, only in-frame clones are kept and a portion is missing. The table shows some 180,000 clones, with more than 80% occurring only once. The source material was PBMCs or T cells enriched from blood (not recorded which). Receptor source: a man aged 40-49 years who had recovered from COVID-19. Each CDR3 is given with its conserved first and last residue. A D gene is named only where the DNA matches it firmly. Size tells how often a clone was seen (once, few, many) or the class of an expanded clone, and some rows leave it out.

size	V	D	J	CDR3	DNA
NA	TRBV27	NA	TRBJ1-5	CASSFQVGNQPQHF	TGTGCCAGCAGTTTTCAGGTGGGCAATCAGCCCCAGCATTTT
NA	TRBV12-3/TRBV12-4	NA	TRBJ2-1	CASSLFGGEQFF	TGTGCCAGCAGTTTATTCGGGGGTGAGCAGTTCTTC
NA	TRBV29-1	NA	TRBJ2-4	CSVARDRSTKNIQYF	TGCAGCGTTGCCCGTGACAGGTCTACCAAAAACATTCAGTACTTC
NA	TRBV5-6	TRBD1	TRBJ1-2	CASSSDRGATYGYTF	TGTGCCAGCAGCTCAGACAGGGGCGCTACCTATGGCTACACCTTC
once	TRBV27	NA	TRBJ1-5	CASRSTGNQPQHF	TGTGCCAGCAGGTCGACGGGGAATCAGCCCCAGCATTTT
NA	TRBV12-3/TRBV12-4	TRBD1	TRBJ2-7	CASRGTGVYEQYF	TGTGCCAGCAGAGGGACAGGGGTCTACGAGCAGTACTTC
NA	TRBV6-1	TRBD2	TRBJ2-1	CASSEASGGYNEQFF	TGTGCCAGCAGTGAAGCGAGCGGGGGGTACAATGAGCAGTTCTTC
NA	TRBV28	TRBD2	TRBJ2-7	CASSLRGTSLIVEQYF	TGTGCCAGCAGTTTGAGAGGGACTAGCCTTATTGTCGAGCAGTACTTC
NA	TRBV30	NA	TRBJ1-2	CAWSHPGRYGYTF	TGTGCCTGGAGTCACCCGGGGAGGTATGGCTACACCTTC
NA	TRBV3-1/TRBV3-2	NA	TRBJ1-6	CASSPAQGYSPLHF	TGTGCCAGCAGTCCTGCCCAGGGATACTCACCCCTCCACTTT
NA	TRBV5-4	TRBD1	TRBJ2-1	CASSRNRQGASSYNEQFF	TGTGCCAGCAGCCGAAACCGACAGGGGGCTAGCTCCTACAATGAGCAGTTCTTC
NA	TRBV27	NA	TRBJ2-3	CASSWTTSTDTQYF	TGTGCCAGCAGTTGGACTACTAGCACAGATACGCAGTATTTT
NA	TRBV5-1	TRBD2	TRBJ2-7	CASSVLAGVLYEQYF	TGCGCCAGCAGCGTCCTAGCGGGAGTTCTGTACGAGCAGTACTTC
NA	TRBV4-1	NA	TRBJ1-1	CASSQVQGRYTEAFF	TGCGCCAGCAGCCAAGTTCAGGGGAGATATACTGAAGCTTTCTTT
NA	TRBV5-6	TRBD1	TRBJ2-7	CASSLGTGLYEQYF	TGTGCCAGCAGCTTGGGGACAGGCCTCTACGAGCAGTACTTC
NA	TRBV19	TRBD1	TRBJ1-1	CASSIGTGFVTEAFF	TGTGCCAGTAGTATAGGGACAGGGTTCGTCACTGAAGCTTTCTTT
few	TRBV11-2	TRBD2	TRBJ2-7	CASSYPSGIRPYEQYF	TGTGCCAGCAGCTACCCTAGCGGGATACGGCCCTACGAGCAGTACTTC
NA	TRBV5-1	TRBD2	TRBJ2-5	CASSRGTSGLQETQYF	TGCGCCAGCAGCCGGGGGACTAGCGGACTGCAAGAGACCCAGTACTTC
once	TRBV27	TRBD1	TRBJ1-2	CASSFRTGDGYTF	TGTGCCAGCAGTTTTAGGACAGGGGACGGCTACACCTTC
NA	TRBV11-3	NA	TRBJ1-3	CASSLDRDSGNTIYF	TGTGCCAGCAGCTTAGACAGGGATTCCGGAAACACCATATATTTT
NA	TRBV13	NA	TRBJ2-5	CASAQGETQYF	TGTGCCAGCGCCCAGGGAGAGACCCAGTACTTC
once	TRBV4-1	TRBD2	TRBJ2-7	CASIPREGLGEQYF	TGCGCCAGCATCCCGAGGGAGGGGCTCGGAGAGCAGTACTTC
NA	TRBV5-1	NA	TRBJ2-7	CASSFDSAYEQYF	TGCGCCAGCAGCTTTGACAGCGCCTACGAGCAGTACTTC
NA	TRBV11-2	NA	TRBJ1-6	CASSRSAAGQGSPLHF	TGTGCCAGCAGCCGATCCGCGGCGGGGCAGGGTTCACCCCTCCACTTT
NA	TRBV27	TRBD2	TRBJ2-7	CASSSFFSGTSSYEQYF	TGTGCCAGCAGTTCCTTCTTTAGCGGGACGAGCTCCTACGAGCAGTACTTC
NA	TRBV5-1	TRBD1	TRBJ1-1	CASSSQQGLNTEAFF	TGCGCCAGCAGCTCCCAACAGGGGTTGAACACTGAAGCTTTCTTT
NA	TRBV25-1	NA	TRBJ1-6	CASSSQTGMNNSPLHF	TGTGCCAGCAGTTCCCAGACAGGAATGAATAATTCACCCCTCCACTTT
NA	TRBV11-2	TRBD2	TRBJ2-1	CASSPFGAGGHEQFF	TGTGCCAGCAGCCCCTTTGGGGCGGGAGGACATGAGCAGTTCTTC
NA	TRBV28	TRBD1	TRBJ1-6	CASSTGQGAYNSPLHF	TGTGCCAGCAGTACCGGACAGGGAGCTTATAATTCACCCCTCCACTTT
NA	TRBV25-1	NA	TRBJ2-1	CASNPGGAYNEQFF	TGTGCCAGCAATCCAGGCGGGGCCTACAATGAGCAGTTCTTC
NA	TRBV7-9	TRBD1	TRBJ2-7	CASTGGFSYEQYF	TGTGCCAGCACAGGGGGATTTTCCTACGAGCAGTACTTC
NA	TRBV2	TRBD2	TRBJ2-6	CASKVEQRGNSGANVLTF	TGTGCCAGCAAGGTGGAACAGCGGGGAAACTCTGGGGCCAACGTCCTGACTTTC
few	TRBV19	TRBD1	TRBJ2-7	CATSPPNRGYEQYF	TGTGCCACCTCCCCCCCCAACAGGGGCTACGAGCAGTACTTC
NA	TRBV30	NA	TRBJ2-3	CAWSVLGADTQYF	TGTGCCTGGAGTGTCCTCGGGGCAGATACGCAGTATTTT
NA	TRBV9	NA	TRBJ1-6	CASSVGGGFSPLHF	TGTGCCAGCAGCGTAGGAGGAGGCTTTTCACCCCTCCACTTT
NA	TRBV11-2	NA	TRBJ2-6	CASSFWAGQGPGANVLTF	TGTGCCAGCAGCTTTTGGGCTGGGCAAGGCCCTGGGGCCAACGTCCTGACTTTC
NA	TRBV9	NA	TRBJ2-2	CASSKGDRTGELFF	TGTGCCAGCAGCAAGGGGGACCGGACCGGGGAGCTGTTTTTT
NA	TRBV3-1/TRBV3-2	TRBD2	TRBJ2-1	CASSPRTSGPYNEQFF	TGTGCCAGCAGCCCCCGGACTAGCGGACCATACAATGAGCAGTTCTTC
NA	TRBV6-5	TRBD1	TRBJ1-1	CASSYGQGGVTEAFF	TGTGCCAGCAGTTATGGACAGGGAGGAGTGACTGAAGCTTTCTTT
NA	TRBV14	NA	TRBJ2-1	CASSQDLRLTRNNEQFF	TGTGCCAGCAGCCAAGATCTGAGGTTAACGCGAAACAATGAGCAGTTCTTC
NA	TRBV13	NA	TRBJ1-5	CASSDKPDNQPQHF	TGTGCCAGCAGCGACAAGCCCGACAATCAGCCCCAGCATTTT
NA	TRBV9	NA	TRBJ1-1	CASSEGAGVNTEAFF	TGTGCCAGCAGCGAGGGCGCGGGGGTGAACACTGAAGCTTTCTTT
once	TRBV10-3	TRBD1	TRBJ1-1	CAISESQPGQAYTEAFF	TGTGCCATCAGTGAGTCGCAACCGGGACAGGCCTACACTGAAGCTTTCTTT
NA	TRBV2	TRBD1	TRBJ1-1	CASTPLDRGRDTEAFF	TGTGCCAGCACCCCCTTGGACAGGGGTAGGGATACTGAAGCTTTCTTT
NA	TRBV28	NA	TRBJ2-7	CASSLLGSYEQYF	TGTGCCAGCAGTTTACTAGGCTCCTACGAGCAGTACTTC
NA	TRBV11-3	TRBD1	TRBJ1-4	CASSSFTGDEKLFF	TGTGCCAGCAGCTCTTTTACAGGGGATGAAAAACTGTTTTTT
once	TRBV4-1	NA	TRBJ2-7	CASSQSLPYEQYF	TGCGCCAGCAGCCAGTCTCTCCCCTACGAGCAGTACTTC
NA	TRBV20-1	NA	TRBJ1-2	CSAPDSYGYTF	TGCAGTGCTCCGGACAGCTATGGCTACACCTTC
NA	TRBV27	NA	TRBJ2-7	CASSLSGAYEQYF	TGTGCCAGCAGTTTGTCGGGAGCCTACGAGCAGTACTTC
NA	TRBV28	NA	TRBJ1-5	CASLAGRWPQHF	TGTGCCAGCTTGGCAGGCCGATGGCCCCAGCATTTT
NA	TRBV16	TRBD1	TRBJ1-2	CASSPPGQGRSAYTF	TGTGCCAGCAGCCCTCCGGGACAGGGAAGATCCGCCTACACCTTC